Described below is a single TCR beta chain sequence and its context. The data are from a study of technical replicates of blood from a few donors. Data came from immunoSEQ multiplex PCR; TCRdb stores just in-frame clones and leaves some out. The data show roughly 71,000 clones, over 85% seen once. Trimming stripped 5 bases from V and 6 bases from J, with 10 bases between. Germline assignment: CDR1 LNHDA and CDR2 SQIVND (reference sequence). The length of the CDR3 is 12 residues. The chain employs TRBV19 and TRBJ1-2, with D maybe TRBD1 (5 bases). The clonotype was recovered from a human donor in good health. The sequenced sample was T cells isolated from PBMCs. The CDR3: CASSSPGNGYTF. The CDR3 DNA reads TGTGCCAGTAGTTCCCCAGGGAATGGCTACACCTTC.